Listed below are T cell receptor beta chains from one sample, sequenced in a study of T cells in Graves' hyperthyroidism and ophthalmopathy. Each CDR3 protein gets one entry after TCRdb re-called the multiplex PCR reads with MiXCR. The profile shows more than 500,000 distinct CDR3 sequences, around 16% of them singletons. Sequencing was done on a sample of blood. Every receptor here comes from a woman younger than 45 with Graves' ophthalmopathy. Each CDR3 is given without its conserved first and last residue.

J,V,CDR3
TRBJ2-5,TRBV12-3/TRBV12-4,ASSFGTGPEETQY
TRBJ2-5,TRBV24-1,ATSLDQETQY
TRBJ1-5,TRBV28,ASSQRGTGGGQPQH
TRBJ2-1,TRBV20-1,SALGPAGGGYNEQF
TRBJ1-5,TRBV20-1,SASTGHKPQH
TRBJ2-2,TRBV6-1,ASSSFDEELF
TRBJ1-5,TRBV6-5,ASSYSRQSSYSNQPQH
TRBJ1-4,TRBV30,AWSKGQGRKLF
TRBJ1-1,TRBV20-1,SARDRQLGDTEAF
TRBJ2-3,TRBV7-9,ASSGAGQGDEY
TRBJ2-1,TRBV6-5,ASKREGYNEQF